These 21 T cell receptor beta chains originate from one sample sequenced in a study of blood T cell repertoires in COVID-19. The assay was immunoSEQ multiplex PCR, and TCRdb's table has in-frame clones only and misses some. Of roughly 200,000 clones listed, roughly 86% are singletons. Specimen: PBMCs or T cells enriched from blood (not recorded which). The origin of the receptors is a woman between 25 and 40 years old who had recovered from COVID-19.

This clone was detected only once. J is TRBJ1-2 and V is TRBV11-2; weak D call: TRBD1 (6 bases). Germline CDR1 is SGHAT and CDR2 is FQNNGV. Trimming stripped 4 bases from V and 0 bases from J, with 12 bases between. CDR3 length equals 15 residues. The CDR3 nucleotides read TGTGCCAGCAGCTCCCCCAGGGGAACTAACTATGGCTACACCTTC. Translation gives CASSSPRGTNYGYTF.

The genes are TRBV12-3 or TRBV12-4 and TRBJ2-7; maybe TRBD2 (5 bases). The length of the CDR3 is 12 residues. Trimming took off 6 bases at V and 9 bases at J, with 15 bases between the two ends. The CDR3 region has the DNA TGTGCCAGCAGATCAGAGGGCGCCGCGCAGTACTTC. It codes for CASRSEGAAQYF.

CDR3 in amino acids: CASNGRAQDEQFF. The CDR3 DNA is TGTGCCAGCAACGGGAGGGCCCAGGATGAGCAGTTCTTC. V and J are TRBV6-5 and TRBJ2-1; 8 bases are shared with TRBD2. Germline values: CDR1 MNHEY, CDR2 SVGAGI. V lost 7 bases to trimming and J lost 8 bases; unmatched junction nucleotides: 7. The CDR3 runs 13 residues.

This sequence joins TRBV24-1 and TRBJ2-2; D possibly corresponds to TRBD1 (6 bases). CDR1 is KGHDR, CDR2 SFDVKD, per germline. V was shortened by 3 bases and J by 3 bases, with 10 bases between the two germline ends. The CDR3 sequence is 15 residues long. Here the CDR3 reads CATSDAGAYTGELFF. In nucleotides, the CDR3 is TGTGCCACCAGTGATGCAGGGGCTTACACCGGGGAGCTGTTTTTT.

The rearrangement uses TRBV29-1 and TRBJ1-5; D may be TRBD1 (5 bases). The CDR3 totals 13 residues. In germline, CDR1 is SQVTM, CDR2 ANQGSEA. Trimming stripped 4 bases from V and 2 bases from J, with 9 bases between. Here the CDR3 DNA reads TGCAGCGTTGGCTGGGGGGGCAATCAGCCCCAGCATTTT. It specifies CSVGWGGNQPQHF.

As for this clone: Other DNA sequences within the sample encode an identical CDR3. The V call is TRBV27, the J call TRBJ2-1; 7 positions match TRBD2. Losses at the gene ends were 3 bases for V and 0 bases for J; bases not matched to a gene: 2. The length of the CDR3 is 15 residues. CDR1 and CDR2 from the germline V gene are MNHEY and SMNVEV (reference sequence). As DNA, the CDR3 is TGTGCCAGCAGTTTGGGCGGGAGCTCCTACAATGAGCAGTTCTTC. It yields the protein CASSLGGSSYNEQFF.

The rearrangement uses TRBV5-4 and TRBJ2-2; 8 bases map to TRBD2. V trimming: 3 bases; J trimming: 2 bases; junction bases outside the gene matches: 6. Germline CDR1 is SGHNT and CDR2 is YYREEE (reference sequence). The CDR3 extends over 16 amino acids. CDR3 region: CASSSQAGVNTGELFF. DNA of the CDR3: TGTGCCAGCAGCTCTCAAGCGGGAGTAAACACCGGGGAGCTGTTTTTT.

This clone appeared a few times. The genes are TRBV7-2 and TRBJ2-7; 7 bases match TRBD1. Germline trimming cut 8 bases from V and 0 bases from J; bases unmatched to any gene: 4. This CDR3 is built from 13 residues. Looked up from germline, CDR1 is SGHTA and CDR2 is FQGNSA. CDR3 protein: CASGRDSSYEQYF. CDR3 DNA sequence: TGTGCCAGCGGCCGGGACAGCTCCTACGAGCAGTACTTC.

This clone was counted between two and nine times. This chain connects TRBV7-2 to TRBJ2-7; TRBD2 matches at 8 bases. V was clipped by 5 bases and J by 4 bases; unmatched bases: 10. This CDR3 spans 15 amino acids. Germline assignment: CDR1 SGHTA and CDR2 FQGNSA. CDR3 sequence (DNA): TGTGCCAGCAGCATTCCGGGACTAGTGTCGTACGAGCAGTACTTC. Translating gives CASSIPGLVSYEQYF.

The rearrangement joins TRBV5-4 to TRBJ2-2; TRBD2 matches at 10 bases. This CDR3 contains 18 residues. J was trimmed by 5 bases and V by 5 bases; bases with no gene match: 15. Germline CDR1 and CDR2: SGHNT and YYREEE (reference sequence). CDR3 sequence reads: CASSPLVRSSGSTGELFF. The CDR3 DNA sequence: TGTGCCAGCAGTCCGCTCGTAAGATCTAGCGGGAGTACCGGGGAGCTGTTTTTT.

This chain connects TRBV7-3 to TRBJ2-5, with a weak D call TRBD1 (7 bases). CDR3 length equals 15 residues. The germline CDR1 and CDR2 sequences are SGHTA and FQGTGA. Trimming removed 8 bases at V and 8 bases at J, with 24 bases between. The CDR3 reads CASGAQGQPGETQYF. CDR3 sequence (DNA): TGTGCCAGCGGGGCCCAGGGACAGCCGGGGGAAACCCAGTACTTC.

DNA of the CDR3: TGTGCCAGCTCACCAATCGGACAATACCTACCTACCTACGAGCAGTACTTC. Protein sequence: CASSPIGQYLPTYEQYF. This chain uses TRBV18 with TRBJ2-7; possibly TRBD1 for D (5 bases). Trimming shortened V by 2 bases and J by 2 bases, and 19 bases separated the two germline ends. The germline CDR1 and CDR2 sequences are KGHSH and LQKENI. The CDR3 sequence is 17 residues long.

The chain carries TRBV5-3 and TRBJ1-5, with a possible D match to TRBD1 (5 bases). TRBV5-3 is treated as an ORF (open reading frame) with a function not yet certain. CDR3 length: 18 residues. The V and J ends lost 5 bases and 0 bases respectively, with 21 bases between them. CDR3 sequence (DNA): TGTGCCAGAAGTATGCAGGGCACAGAGCGATATAGCAATCAGCCCCAGCATTTT. Translated: CARSMQGTERYSNQPQHF.

This sequence joins TRBV27 and TRBJ1-5; TRBD1 matches 12 bases. Germline lookup yields CDR1 MNHEY and CDR2 SMNVEV (reference sequence). There are 15 residues in the CDR3. V lost 10 bases and J lost 4; bases outside the gene matches: 8. The CDR3 sequence: CATRDRGRWNQPQHF. In DNA, the CDR3 is TGTGCCACCCGGGACAGGGGGCGATGGAATCAGCCCCAGCATTTT.

This clone occurred once. The CDR3 coding sequence is TGTGCCAGCCTGGGGACAGGGAACACTGAAGCTTTCTTT. Translation gives CASLGTGNTEAFF. The chain employs TRBV27 and TRBJ1-1; 8 bases map to TRBD1. The CDR3 spans 13 residues. CDR1 MNHEY and CDR2 SMNVEV come from the germline V gene (reference sequence). After removal of 8 bases from V and 1 base from J, the junction contained 3 bases not matched to a gene.

The genes are TRBV28 and TRBJ2-1; D gene uncertain. This CDR3 is built from 17 residues. The V end lost 3 bases, the J end lost 2 bases, and 17 bases lay between the germline ends. CDR1 is MDHEN, CDR2 SYDVKM, per germline. The DNA for the CDR3 is TGTGCCAGCAGTTTCGATTTCCACCGCGCGACCTACAATGAGCAGTTCTTC. It codes for CASSFDFHRATYNEQFF.

V usage is TRBV5-1 and J usage is TRBJ1-3, with TRBD1 matching over 8 bases. Germline lookup yields CDR1 SGHRS and CDR2 YFSETQ. There are 17 residues in the CDR3. Unmatched junction bases numbered 13, after V lost 4 bases and J lost 4 bases. As DNA, the CDR3 is TGCGCCAGCAGCCAAGGCCCCCTGACAGGGGCCGGAAACACCATATATTTT. This encodes CASSQGPLTGAGNTIYF.

The chain couples TRBV6-5 to TRBJ2-7; 7 positions match TRBD2. The CDR3 is made up of 15 amino acids. Losses at the gene ends were 0 bases for V and 5 bases for J; bases not matched to a gene: 7. Germline CDR1 MNHEY, CDR2 SVGAGI. The CDR3 region is CASSYSTGGSDEQYF. In DNA, the CDR3 is TGTGCCAGCAGTTACTCGACGGGAGGAAGCGACGAGCAGTACTTC.

The table lists this clone with a few counts. The chain uses TRBV28 and TRBJ2-7; a possible D gene is TRBD2 (6 bases). The CDR3 runs 16 residues. CDR1 is MDHEN, CDR2 SYDVKM, per germline. V shed 5 bases and J shed 1 base, with 18 bases lying between them. The CDR3 DNA is TGTGCCAGCAGTCCCCCCGGGGGTTTACCTTCCTACGAGCAGTACTTC. This codes for CASSPPGGLPSYEQYF.

The chain carries TRBV27 and TRBJ2-2, with TRBD1 as a possible D gene (6 bases). Looked up from germline, CDR1 is MNHEY and CDR2 is SMNVEV (reference sequence). The CDR3 consists of 13 residues. Trimming removed 5 bases from V and 3 bases from J, with 7 bases in between. The CDR3 region is CASSGQHTGELFF. CDR3 nucleotides: TGTGCCAGCAGTGGACAGCACACCGGGGAGCTGTTTTTT.

Written as DNA, the CDR3 is TGTGCCAGCACTCAAAACGCCGACAGCGAAAAACTGTTTTTT. Its protein is CASTQNADSEKLFF. The chain employs TRBV28 and TRBJ1-4; D possibly corresponds to TRBD1 (5 bases). Germline V CDR1 and CDR2: MDHEN, SYDVKM. The V gene lost 7 bases and the J gene lost 8 bases, with 17 bases spanning the gap. The CDR3 is made up of 14 amino acids.